Given below is one TCR beta chain in context. The data originate from a study of blood T cell repertoires in COVID-19. In the authors' methods: For nucleated cells, counts were estimated from reference gene primer amplification. TCRdb's copy holds only in-frame clones and misses some; the assay was immunoSEQ multiplex PCR. That table gives V, J and clone size, and the DNA gave D and trimming. The sample has 240,000 or so clones; roughly four fifths are singletons. Unmatched junction bases numbered 3, after V lost 7 bases and J lost 0 bases. In germline, CDR1 is LNHDA, CDR2 SQIVND (reference sequence). The CDR3 contains 14 residues.

The receptor's source is a woman aged 18-29 years with acute or convalescent COVID-19. Sequencing was performed on peripheral blood. The V and J genes are TRBV19 and TRBJ2-1, with TRBD2 matching over 7 bases. CDR3 nucleotide sequence: TGTGCCAGTAAGCGGGACCGCTCCTACAATGAGCAGTTCTTC. Its protein is CASKRDRSYNEQFF.